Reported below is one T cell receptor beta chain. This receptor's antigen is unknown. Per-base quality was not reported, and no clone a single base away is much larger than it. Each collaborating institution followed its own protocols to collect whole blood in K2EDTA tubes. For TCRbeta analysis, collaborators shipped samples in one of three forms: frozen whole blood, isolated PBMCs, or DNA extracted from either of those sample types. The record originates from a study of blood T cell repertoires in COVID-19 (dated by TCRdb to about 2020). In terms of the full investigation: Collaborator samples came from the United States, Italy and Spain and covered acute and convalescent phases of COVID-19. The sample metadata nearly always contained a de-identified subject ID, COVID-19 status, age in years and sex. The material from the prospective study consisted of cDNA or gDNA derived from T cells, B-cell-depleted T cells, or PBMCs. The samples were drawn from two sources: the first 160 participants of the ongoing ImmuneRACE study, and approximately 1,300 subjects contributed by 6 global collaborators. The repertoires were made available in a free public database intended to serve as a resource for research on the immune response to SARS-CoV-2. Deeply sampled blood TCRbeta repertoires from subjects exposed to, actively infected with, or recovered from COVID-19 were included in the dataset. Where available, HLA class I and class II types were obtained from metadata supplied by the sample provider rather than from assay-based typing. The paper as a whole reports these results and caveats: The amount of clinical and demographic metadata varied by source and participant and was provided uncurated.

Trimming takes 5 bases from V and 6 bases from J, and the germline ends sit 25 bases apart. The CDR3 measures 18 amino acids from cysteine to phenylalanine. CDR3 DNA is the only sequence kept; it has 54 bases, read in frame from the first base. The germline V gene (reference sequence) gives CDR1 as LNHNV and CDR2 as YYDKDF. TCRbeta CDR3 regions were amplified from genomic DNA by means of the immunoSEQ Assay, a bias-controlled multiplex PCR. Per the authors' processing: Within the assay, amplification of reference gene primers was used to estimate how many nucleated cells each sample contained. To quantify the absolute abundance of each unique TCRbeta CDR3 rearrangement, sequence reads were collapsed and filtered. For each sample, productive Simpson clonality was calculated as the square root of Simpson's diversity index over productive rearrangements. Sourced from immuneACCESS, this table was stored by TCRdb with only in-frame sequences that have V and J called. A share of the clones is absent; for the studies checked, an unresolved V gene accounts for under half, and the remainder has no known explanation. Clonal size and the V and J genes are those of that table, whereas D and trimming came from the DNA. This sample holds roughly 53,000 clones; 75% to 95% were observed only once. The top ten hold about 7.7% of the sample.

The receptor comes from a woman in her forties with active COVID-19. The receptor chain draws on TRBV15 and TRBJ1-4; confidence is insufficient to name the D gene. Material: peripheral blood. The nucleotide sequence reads TGTGCCACCAGCTCTCGAGGGTCGGGGTTGTTGATGGATGAAAAACTGTTTTTT. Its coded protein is CATSSRGSGLLMDEKLFF.